Each of the 28 T cell receptor beta chains below was sequenced from the same sample in a study of T cell changes during pregnancy in multiple sclerosis. TCRdb keeps only in-frame clones here, not all; method: immunoSEQ multiplex PCR. The repertoire has around 70,000 clones, roughly 92% of them found once; the top ten carry 3.7%. The sample was peripheral blood, taken after pregnancy. The receptors shown here come from a female donor in good health, enrolled as a control in a pregnancy study.

J is TRBJ2-7 and V is TRBV29-1; TRBD2 matches 8 bases. V gave up 2 bases and J gave up 0 bases; unmatched junction bases: 6. Germline CDR1 reads SQVTM; CDR2 reads ANQGSEA. This CDR3 is 15 amino acids long. The CDR3 reads CSVESWGLGSYEQYF. The CDR3 region has the DNA TGCAGCGTTGAATCTTGGGGACTAGGCTCCTACGAGCAGTACTTC.

The table lists this clone with a count of one. The chain recombines TRBV2 with TRBJ2-7; D may be TRBD1 (5 bases). Between the trimmed V and J ends, which lost 4 bases and 2 bases, there was a span of 6 bases. The germline gives CDR1 SNHLY, CDR2 FYNNEI. CDR3 length equals 12 residues. The CDR3 sequence is CASSGTTYEQYF. In nucleotides, the CDR3 is TGTGCCAGCAGTGGGACAACCTACGAGCAGTACTTC.

V and J are TRBV28 and TRBJ2-3; 13 positions match TRBD2. In germline, CDR1 is MDHEN, CDR2 SYDVKM. The length of the CDR3 is 17 residues. Losses at the gene ends were 2 bases for V and 1 base for J; bases not matched to a gene: 3. CDR3 residues: CASSLTSGGAGTDTQYF. The CDR3 DNA reads as TGTGCCAGCAGTTTAACTAGCGGGGGGGCTGGCACAGATACGCAGTATTTT.

The chain has TRBV30 and TRBJ2-7; 9 bases are shared with TRBD2. V lost 2 bases to trimming and J lost 5 bases; unmatched junction nucleotides: 16. Germline V lookup: CDR1 GTSNPN, CDR2 SVGIG (reference sequence). This CDR3 has 17 residues. As DNA, the CDR3 is TGTGCCTGGAGTACCTCCGTGTCTTGGGGACTAGCCCACGAGCAGTACTTC. Translation gives CAWSTSVSWGLAHEQYF.

CDR3 sequence reads: CASSLVQGGGEQYF. DNA for the CDR3: TGTGCCAGCAGCTTAGTTCAGGGGGGCGGCGAGCAGTACTTC. J is TRBJ2-7 and V is TRBV7-2; TRBD1 is a possible D gene (7 bases). Germline CDR1 is SGHTA and CDR2 is FQGNSA. The V end lost 1 base, the J end lost 6 bases, and 13 bases lay between the germline ends. The CDR3 has 14 amino acids. Full variable domain (missing parts from reference TRBV7-2 and TRBJ2-7): GAGVSQSPSNKVTEKGKDVELRCDPISGHTALYWYRQSLGQGLEFLIYFQGNSAPDKSGLPSDRFSAERTGGSVSTLTIQRTQQEDSAVYLCASSLVQGGGEQYFGPGTRLTVT.

The sample holds one count of this clone. This chain links TRBV27 with TRBJ2-7, with 7 nucleotides matching TRBD1. Germline CDR1 is MNHEY and CDR2 is SMNVEV (reference sequence). The CDR3 totals 10 residues. The CDR3 DNA reads TGTGGTTACAGGGGCTACGAGCAGTACTTC. Protein product: CGYRGYEQYF.

This chain links TRBV5-1 with TRBJ2-7; 9 nucleotides align to TRBD1. Germline assignment: CDR1 SGHRS and CDR2 YFSETQ. V was pared by 3 bases and J by 4 bases, with 8 bases of the junction left unmatched. The CDR3 runs 15 residues. The CDR3 protein is CASSSTGGTRYEQYF. In DNA, the CDR3 is TGCGCCAGCAGCTCAACAGGGGGCACCAGGTACGAGCAGTACTTC.

The rearrangement uses TRBV29-1 and TRBJ2-3; D possibly corresponds to TRBD2 (6 bases). Trimming shortened V by 6 bases and J by 3 bases, and 13 bases separated the two germline ends. Germline CDR1 and CDR2: SQVTM and ANQGSEA. The CDR3 loop spans 13 amino acids. CDR3 sequence reads: CSVRGRVTDTQYF. CDR3 DNA sequence: TGCAGCGTACGGGGGAGAGTAACAGATACGCAGTATTTT.

This chain connects TRBV11-2 to TRBJ1-2; D might be TRBD1 (6 bases). There are 13 residues in the CDR3. Germline CDR1 is SGHAT and CDR2 is FQNNGV. Deletions cut 4 bases from V and 2 bases from J, with 8 bases between. CDR3 nucleotide sequence: TGTGCCAGCAGCTCGGACAGCAACTATGGCTACACCTTC. This codes for CASSSDSNYGYTF.

The gene calls are TRBV4-1 and TRBJ1-2, with unresolved D. Per germline, CDR1 MGHRA and CDR2 YSYEKL. Deletions cut 4 bases from V and 0 bases from J, with 12 bases between. The CDR3 loop spans 15 amino acids. The CDR3 sequence: CASSRQTTTNYGYTF. The CDR3 region has the DNA TGCGCCAGCAGCCGCCAGACAACGACTAACTATGGCTACACCTTC.

The chain couples TRBV5-5 to TRBJ2-7, with D possibly being TRBD1 (6 bases). Germline V gene lookup returns CDR1 SGHKS and CDR2 YYEKEE (reference sequence). The ends were cut back, 1 base at V and 0 bases at J, with 14 bases in the middle. The CDR3 extends over 16 amino acids. The CDR3 region is CASSLLQGQSSYEQYF. The CDR3 nucleotides read TGTGCCAGCAGCTTGCTTCAAGGACAGAGCTCCTACGAGCAGTACTTC.

The chain couples TRBV28 to TRBJ1-2; 8 bases are a match to TRBD1. CDR1 and CDR2 (germline): MDHEN, SYDVKM. V lost 4 bases to trimming and J lost 8 bases; unmatched junction nucleotides: 6. This CDR3 is built from 13 residues. The CDR3 DNA is TGTGCCAGCAGTTCCCAGGGGGCGCGAGGCTACACCTTC. It encodes CASSSQGARGYTF.

The chain is built from TRBV29-1 and TRBJ2-1; 8 bases match TRBD2. Germline V lookup: CDR1 SQVTM, CDR2 ANQGSEA. After removal of 4 bases from V and 3 bases from J, the junction contained 2 bases not matched to a gene. The CDR3 spans 13 residues. In nucleotides, the CDR3 is TGCAGCGTTGGCGGGACTAGCTACAATGAGCAGTTCTTC. Translating it yields CSVGGTSYNEQFF.

The V and J genes are TRBV27 and TRBJ1-5, with 9 bases identical to TRBD1. Germline lookup yields CDR1 MNHEY and CDR2 SMNVEV (reference sequence). V lost 6 bases, J lost 4 bases, and 1 base stayed unmatched. This CDR3 has 13 residues. The CDR3 DNA follows: TGTGCCAGCAGGGGGACAGGGAATCAGCCCCAGCATTTT. Translating gives CASRGTGNQPQHF.

The gene calls are TRBV5-5 and TRBJ2-5; TRBD2 matches 8 bases. J was trimmed by 5 bases and V by 6 bases; bases with no gene match: 9. This CDR3 region has 14 residues. Germline-derived CDR1 and CDR2 are SGHKS and YYEKEE (reference sequence). Here the CDR3 DNA reads TGTGCCAGCACCTTAAGCGGGAGTTTTGAGACCCAGTACTTC. Its protein product is CASTLSGSFETQYF.

CDR3 loop: CASSESQGMRQKLFF. The CDR3 region has the DNA TGCGCCAGCAGTGAGTCGCAGGGAATGCGGCAAAAACTGTTTTTT. This sequence joins TRBV10-2 and TRBJ1-4; weak D call: TRBD1 (5 bases). Germline V gives CDR1 WSHSY, CDR2 SAAADI. V was shortened by 0 bases and J by 9 bases, with 14 bases between the two germline ends. This CDR3 has 15 residues.

V gene TRBV19 combines with J gene TRBJ2-7; 7 bases line up with TRBD2. Losses at the gene ends were 5 bases for V and 0 bases for J; bases not matched to a gene: 10. The CDR3 is 16 residues long. The V gene's germline CDR1 is LNHDA and CDR2 SQIVND (reference sequence). This CDR3 reads CASSDPGGRSSYEQYF. CDR3 nucleotides: TGTGCCAGTAGTGACCCGGGGGGTAGGAGCTCCTACGAGCAGTACTTC.

This chain joins TRBV13 and TRBJ1-1; no reliable D call. Trimming removed 0 bases from V and 6 bases from J, with 11 bases in between. CDR1 and CDR2 from the germline V gene are PRHDT and FYEKMQ (reference sequence). The CDR3 consists of 14 residues. CDR3 DNA sequence: TGTGCCAGCAGCTTAGGGGACTCAAGGTCTGAAGCTTTCTTT. Translated, it gives CASSLGDSRSEAFF.

The gene calls are TRBV5-4 and TRBJ2-7, with TRBD2 matching 10 bases. Germline trimming cut 2 bases from V and 7 bases from J; bases unmatched to any gene: 6. The CDR3 is 14 amino acids. Germline V lookup: CDR1 SGHNT, CDR2 YYREEE (reference sequence). The CDR3 nucleotides read TGTGCCAGCAGCTTACCTAGCGGGAGTAAAGAGCAGTACTTC. It codes for CASSLPSGSKEQYF. Variable domain in full (rest from reference TRBV5-4 and TRBJ2-7): ETGVTQSPTHLIKTRGQQVTLRCSSQSGHNTVSWYQQALGQGPQFIFQYYREEENGRGNFPPRFSGLQFPNYSSELNVNALELDDSALYLCASSLPSGSKEQYFGPGTRLTVT.

This chain uses TRBV27 with TRBJ2-5, with 8 bases fitting TRBD2. CDR1 and CDR2 (germline): MNHEY, SMNVEV (reference sequence). V gave up 5 bases and J gave up 7 bases; unmatched junction bases: 15. The CDR3 extends over 16 amino acids. CDR3: CASSPPGLAAGGTQYF. The CDR3 DNA is TGTGCCAGCAGTCCCCCCGGACTAGCTGCCGGGGGGACCCAGTACTTC.

The chain recombines TRBV7-2 with TRBJ1-1; 7 bases agree with TRBD1. Trimming at V came to 5 bases and at J to 10 bases, leaving 4 bases not matched to a gene. Germline V gives CDR1 SGHTA, CDR2 FQGNSA. The CDR3 length is 11 residues. CDR3 region: CASSPRQGAFF. The CDR3 region has the DNA TGTGCCAGCAGCCCGCGACAGGGAGCTTTCTTT. The whole variable domain, filled in from reference TRBV7-2 and TRBJ1-1, reads GAGVSQSPSNKVTEKGKDVELRCDPISGHTALYWYRQSLGQGLEFLIYFQGNSAPDKSGLPSDRFSAERTGGSVSTLTIQRTQQEDSAVYLCASSPRQGAFFGQGTRLTVV.

The V and J genes are TRBV7-9 and TRBJ1-3; D call uncertain. This CDR3 region has 14 residues. V lost 3 bases and J 8 bases, leaving 14 bases between the germline ends. Looked up from germline, CDR1 is SEHNR and CDR2 is FQNEAQ (reference sequence). The CDR3 here is CASSFDPPGDTIYF. The DNA for the CDR3 is TGTGCCAGCAGCTTCGACCCTCCCGGGGACACCATATATTTT.

The rearrangement uses TRBV2 and TRBJ1-1, with TRBD1 matching 7 bases. CDR3 length: 15 amino acids. The V and J ends lost 6 bases and 3 bases, in that order; junction bases with no gene match: 10. CDR1 is SNHLY, CDR2 FYNNEI, per germline. The CDR3 is CASSTPGGSDTEAFF. For the CDR3, the DNA is TGTGCCAGCAGCACCCCAGGGGGGTCGGACACTGAAGCTTTCTTT.

This clone was seen a single time. J is TRBJ2-1 and V is TRBV21-1; the DNA was not compared with TRBD2, the D call given in the table. TRBV21-1 is a pseudogene. The CDR3 runs 10 residues. The CDR3: CASSDSEQFF. The CDR3 nucleotides read TGTGCCAGCAGCGATAGTGAGCAGTTCTTC.

J is TRBJ1-1 and V is TRBV29-1; possible D gene TRBD1, 5 bases. The V and J ends lost 7 bases and 0 bases respectively, with 15 bases between them. Germline V gene data show CDR1 as SQVTM and CDR2 as ANQGSEA. The CDR3 contains 14 residues. CDR3 in DNA: TGCAGCGCTCCGGCGGGGGGGGTGAACACTGAAGCTTTCTTT. Its protein is CSAPAGGVNTEAFF.

The chain links TRBV28 to TRBJ1-5; the D is unclear. Trimming shortened V by 8 bases and J by 0 bases, and 14 bases separated the two germline ends. The CDR3 consists of 15 residues. Germline-derived CDR1 and CDR2 are MDHEN and SYDVKM. The CDR3 DNA sequence: TGTGCCAGCCCCTCCCGGGGTAATAGCAATCAGCCCCAGCATTTT. Translating it yields CASPSRGNSNQPQHF.

V is TRBV4-2 and J is TRBJ2-6, with D maybe TRBD1 (6 bases). Germline assignment: CDR1 LGHNA and CDR2 YNFKEQ. The CDR3 totals 16 residues. The V gene lost 3 bases and the J gene lost 0 bases, with 9 bases spanning the gap. CDR3 DNA: TGTGCCAGCAGCCAGGGGGCGAACTCTGGGGCCAACGTCCTGACTTTC. Its protein product is CASSQGANSGANVLTF.

The table lists this clone with a count of one. This chain links TRBV29-1 with TRBJ1-1; no clear D gene. Germline V gives CDR1 SQVTM, CDR2 ANQGSEA. This CDR3 is 12 amino acids long. The ends were cut back, 7 bases at V and 0 bases at J, with 9 bases in the middle. DNA of the CDR3: TGCAGCGGTCTAGATATGAACACTGAAGCTTTCTTT. It encodes CSGLDMNTEAFF.